This T cell receptor (beta chain) was sequenced for a study of T cells after yellow fever vaccination. This clonotype showed up just a few times. Making TCR cDNA involved 5'RACE template switching, which added UMIs and a universal primer site. TCRdb called the 5' RACE reads again in MiXCR, with one record for every CDR3 protein. The table has approximately 330,000 distinct CDR3 sequences, approximately 13% seen once. Sequenced here: CD4+ T cells sorted from PBMCs, sampled 15 days after the yellow fever booster vaccination. The receptor comes from a man younger than 35 who received the YFV17D yellow fever vaccine.

CDR3: CASSLLGRGLAVSSYNEQFF. The CDR3 region has the DNA TGTGCCAGCAGTTTACTGGGCCGGGGACTAGCGGTTAGCTCCTACAATGAGCAGTTCTTC. The chain employs TRBV12-3 or TRBV12-4 and TRBJ2-1; 11 nucleotides agree with TRBD2. V lost 2 bases to trimming and J lost 0 bases; unmatched junction nucleotides: 12. The CDR3 spans 20 residues.